Presented here are 4 T cell receptor beta chains from one specimen sequenced in a study of CD8+ T cells in alopecia areata. The treatment denotes: oral pan-JAK inhibitor, 5-10 mg twice daily. TCR sequencing used cDNA made by reverse transcription of extracted RNA. This table comes from immunoSEQ multiplex PCR, and its TCRdb copy is limited to in-frame clones, with some not included. The sample carries 170,000 or so clones, roughly 61% recorded once. The sequenced sample was CD8+ T cells sorted from blood, obtained at week 24, from a patient treated with tofacitinib. The receptor set was obtained from a human donor with alopecia areata.

This clone came up a few times. The V call is TRBV14, the J call TRBJ2-7; D possibly matches TRBD1 or TRBD2 (5 bases each). With 0 bases removed from V and 3 bases from J, the gap between germline ends came to 12 bases. The CDR3 is 15 amino acids. Germline values: CDR1 SGHDN, CDR2 FVKESK. The CDR3 is CASSQDPGGYYEQYF. The CDR3, as DNA: TGTGCCAGCAGCCAAGATCCTGGGGGTTACTACGAGCAGTACTTC.

This chain links TRBV5-6 with TRBJ2-1; 8 positions match TRBD2. Germline values: CDR1 SGHDT, CDR2 YYEEEE. CDR3 length equals 13 residues. J was trimmed by 8 bases and V by 7 bases; bases with no gene match: 8. CDR3 protein: CASDLGTSDEQFF. In nucleotides, the CDR3 is TGTGCCAGCGACTTAGGGACTAGTGATGAGCAGTTCTTC. The whole variable domain, filled in from reference TRBV5-6 and TRBJ2-1, reads DAGVTQSPTHLIKTRGQQVTLRCSPKSGHDTVSWYQQALGQGPQFIFQYYEEEERQRGNFPDRFSGHQFPNYSSELNVNALLLGDSALYLCASDLGTSDEQFFGPGTRLTVL.

This clone appeared once. Just one base apart from a much larger clone, this may be a read error. The same CDR3 is also encoded by other DNA sequences in this sample. V usage is TRBV11-2 and J usage is TRBJ2-3; D gene ambiguous. Trimming shortened V by 1 base and J by 3 bases, and 2 bases separated the two germline ends. This CDR3 is 12 amino acids long. Germline CDR1 is SGHAT and CDR2 is FQNNGV. For the CDR3, the DNA is TGTGCCAGCAGCTTAGGAACAGATACGCAGTATTTT. Protein product: CASSLGTDTQYF.

This clone came up once. Other nucleotide sequences from this sample produce the same CDR3. J is TRBJ1-2 and V is TRBV29-1; maybe TRBD1 (5 bases). Trimming removed 3 bases from V and 3 bases from J, with 23 bases in between. This CDR3 has 17 residues. Germline CDR1 is SQVTM and CDR2 is ANQGSEA. Written as DNA, the CDR3 is TGCAGCGTTGAGGACAACGGCCACAGGTACCCTTACTATGGCTACACCTTC. It encodes CSVEDNGHRYPYYGYTF.